One sample yielded the 23 T cell receptor beta chains listed below, sequenced in a study of blood T cell repertoires in COVID-19. Assay: immunoSEQ multiplex PCR; the TCRdb copy retains only in-frame clones and omits some. The sample has 120,000 to 150,000 clones; approximately 85% are singletons. The sequencing sample was made of peripheral blood. Receptors were obtained from a woman in her fifties or sixties with COVID-19, enrolled during active disease.

This chain connects TRBV14 to TRBJ1-2, with D tentatively TRBD1 (5 bases). Germline loops: CDR1 SGHDN, CDR2 FVKESK. Trimming pared 0 bases from V and 4 bases from J, leaving 18 bases between. The length of the CDR3 is 17 residues. The CDR3 region is CASSQEGAGKGFYGYTF. The CDR3 DNA is TGTGCCAGCAGCCAAGAAGGGGCAGGGAAAGGGTTCTATGGCTACACCTTC.

This chain uses TRBV19 with TRBJ1-4, with D possibly being TRBD1 (5 bases). Germline CDR1 reads LNHDA; CDR2 reads SQIVND (reference sequence). The CDR3 is 14 residues long. Between the trimmed V and J ends, which lost 8 bases and 7 bases, there was a span of 17 bases. As DNA, the CDR3 is TGTGCCAGTGGGGGGGGGTCGTACCCTGAAAAACTGTTTTTT. Translated: CASGGGSYPEKLFF. Variable domain in full (rest from reference TRBV19 and TRBJ1-4): DGGITQSPKYLFRKEGQNVTLSCEQNLNHDAMYWYRQDPGQGLRLIYYSQIVNDFQKGDIAEGYSVSREKKESFPLTVTSAQKNPTAFYLCASGGGSYPEKLFFGSGTQLSVL.

The chain links TRBV19 to TRBJ1-1, with a tentative D call TRBD1 (5 bases). The length of the CDR3 is 15 residues. Germline CDR1 reads LNHDA; CDR2 reads SQIVND (reference sequence). V was trimmed by 3 bases and J by 4 bases, leaving 15 bases between them. This CDR3 is CASSIVRGGGTEAFF. CDR3 bases: TGTGCCAGTAGTATTGTAAGGGGCGGTGGCACTGAAGCTTTCTTT.

The J gene is TRBJ2-5, the V gene TRBV5-1; 11 bases line up with TRBD2. V shed 7 bases, J shed 5 bases, and the junction held 7 bases outside the gene matches. CDR3 length: 14 residues. CDR1 and CDR2 (germline): SGHRS, YFSETQ. CDR3 DNA sequence: TGCGCCAGCGGTAGCGGGGGGGCCTGGGAGACCCAGTACTTC. Translated: CASGSGGAWETQYF.

Concerning this clone: Other DNA sequences in the sample encode the same CDR3. The chain employs TRBV12-3 or TRBV12-4 and TRBJ2-3; D remains unclear. The V and J ends lost 5 bases and 0 bases respectively, with 3 bases between them. There are 12 residues in the CDR3. In DNA form, the CDR3 reads TGTGCCAGCAGTCCTAGCACAGATACGCAGTATTTT. Translation gives CASSPSTDTQYF.

The CDR3 protein is CASSHTGETLYGYTF. The CDR3, as DNA: TGCGCCAGCAGCCACACAGGGGAGACCCTTTATGGCTACACCTTC. J is TRBJ1-2 and V is TRBV4-3, with 7 positions matching TRBD1. Germline CDR1 reads LGHNA; CDR2 reads YSLEER. J lost 5 bases, V lost 3 bases, and 9 bases had no gene match. The CDR3 is 15 residues long.

This chain joins TRBV10-3 and TRBJ1-1, with D unclear. The CDR3 length is 13 residues. CDR1 is ENHRY and CDR2 is SYGVKD in the germline V gene. V gave up 1 base and J gave up 1 base, with 4 bases separating them. Here the CDR3 DNA reads TGTGCCATCAGTGAGTACTCGAACACTGAAGCTTTCTTT. This sequence encodes CAISEYSNTEAFF.

The chain links TRBV7-2 to TRBJ1-2, with D maybe TRBD1 (5 bases). V lost 4 bases and J lost 4, with 25 bases in between. The V gene's germline CDR1 is SGHTA and CDR2 FQGNSA. CDR3 size: 18 residues. The CDR3, as DNA: TGTGCCAGCAGCTCCGGGGGAGGGGACCGGGAGACAATCTATGGCTACACCTTC. This sequence encodes CASSSGGGDRETIYGYTF.

The rearrangement joins TRBV24-1 to TRBJ1-4; D perhaps matches TRBD1 (5 bases). This CDR3 region has 12 residues. Per germline, CDR1 KGHDR and CDR2 SFDVKD. V gave up 3 bases and J gave up 10 bases, with 8 bases separating them. The CDR3 reads CATSDAQGKLFF. The CDR3, as DNA: TGTGCCACCAGTGATGCCCAGGGAAAACTGTTTTTT.

The chain uses TRBV7-2 and TRBJ1-1; no reliable D call. Germline CDR1 SGHTA, CDR2 FQGNSA. The CDR3 is 14 residues long. Trimming stripped 5 bases from V and 8 bases from J, with 18 bases between. This chain's CDR3 is CASSPNPAGPEAFF. CDR3 coding DNA: TGTGCCAGCAGCCCCAACCCCGCTGGCCCCGAAGCTTTCTTT.

The rearrangement joins TRBV19 to TRBJ1-1; D is possibly TRBD1 (5 bases). Per germline, CDR1 LNHDA and CDR2 SQIVND (reference sequence). V lost 1 base and J lost 3, with 12 bases in between. The CDR3 is made up of 15 amino acids. This CDR3 is CASSIARGRDTEAFF. CDR3 DNA sequence: TGTGCCAGTAGTATAGCCCGAGGCAGGGACACTGAAGCTTTCTTT.

The rearrangement links TRBV5-1 to TRBJ2-3; TRBD2 matches at 15 bases. Trimming removed 2 bases from V and 5 bases from J; junction bases left unmatched: 6. The germline CDR1 and CDR2 sequences are SGHRS and YFSETQ. The CDR3 loop spans 17 amino acids. The CDR3 nucleotides are TGCGCCAGCAGCTTAGACGGGACTAGCGGGGGGATAGATACGCAGTATTTT. The encoded protein is CASSLDGTSGGIDTQYF.

This chain links TRBV2 with TRBJ2-5; D remains unclear. Germline assignment: CDR1 SNHLY and CDR2 FYNNEI. The CDR3 sequence is 11 residues long. V lost 6 bases and J lost 2, with 4 bases in between. The CDR3 region is CASREQETQYF. The CDR3 DNA follows: TGTGCCAGCAGGGAGCAAGAGACCCAGTACTTC. Full variable domain (remainder filled in from reference TRBV2 and TRBJ2-5): EPEVTQTPSHQVTQMGQEVILRCVPISNHLYFYWYRQILGQKVEFLVSFYNNEISEKSEIFDDQFSVERPDGSNFTLKIRSTKLEDSAMYFCASREQETQYFGPGTRLLVL.

The chain couples TRBV6-2 or TRBV6-3 to TRBJ2-7; 9 nucleotides line up with TRBD1. V was pared by 6 bases and J by 1 base, with 7 bases of the junction left unmatched. The CDR3 has 15 residues. Germline CDR1 is MNHEY and CDR2 is SVGEGT. The CDR3 DNA sequence: TGTGCCAGCAGCCTCGGACAGGGGCTTTCCTACGAGCAGTACTTC. Its protein product is CASSLGQGLSYEQYF.

In DNA, the CDR3 is TGCGCCAGCAGCTCGGCCGGGACAGGTCACGAAAAACTGTTTTTT. Its protein product is CASSSAGTGHEKLFF. The V and J genes are TRBV5-1 and TRBJ1-4; 8 nucleotides line up with TRBD1. The CDR3 has 15 residues. With 3 bases clipped from V and 8 bases from J, the junction kept 9 bases outside the gene matches. Per germline, CDR1 SGHRS and CDR2 YFSETQ.

The chain has TRBV5-1 and TRBJ1-2; 10 bases align to TRBD1. The CDR3 is 15 residues long. Germline V CDR1 and CDR2: SGHRS, YFSETQ. V trimming: 0 bases; J trimming: 8 bases; junction bases outside the gene matches: 7. The CDR3 nucleotides read TGCGCCAGCAGCTTGGACCTGACAGGGGGCCACGGCTACACCTTC. It codes for CASSLDLTGGHGYTF. Looking up the rest from reference TRBV5-1 and TRBJ1-2 gives the full variable domain: KAGVTQTPRYLIKTRGQQVTLSCSPISGHRSVSWYQQTPGQGLQFLFEYFSETQRNKGNFPGRFSGRQFSNSRSEMNVSTLELGDSALYLCASSLDLTGGHGYTFGSGTRLTVV.

The chain has TRBV11-2 and TRBJ2-2; a possible D gene is TRBD1 (6 bases). Germline-derived CDR1 and CDR2 are SGHAT and FQNNGV. This CDR3 comprises 16 residues. Trimming pared 0 bases from V and 0 bases from J, leaving 8 bases between. The CDR3 region has the DNA TGTGCCAGCAGCTTAGATAGGACAGCGAACACCGGGGAGCTGTTTTTT. It codes for CASSLDRTANTGELFF. Combining the CDR3 with reference TRBV11-2 and TRBJ2-2 gives the whole variable domain EAGVAQSPRYKIIEKRQSVAFWCNPISGHATLYWYQQILGQGPKLLIQFQNNGVVDDSQLPKDRFSAERLKGVDSTLKIQPAKLEDSAVYLCASSLDRTANTGELFFGEGSRLTVL.

The genes are TRBV10-2 and TRBJ2-7; D unresolved. The germline V and J ends were trimmed by 9 bases and 1 base, with 19 bases remaining between them. The CDR3 loop spans 15 amino acids. Germline values: CDR1 WSHSY, CDR2 SAAADI. The CDR3 region has the DNA TGCGCCAGTTACGCCAGCGAGGAAGGATCCTACGAGCAGTACTTC. Its translation is CASYASEEGSYEQYF.

The chain combines TRBV9 with TRBJ1-2; D is uncertain. The CDR3 consists of 14 residues. V was clipped by 0 bases and J by 2 bases, with 8 bases between them. The germline gives CDR1 SGDLS, CDR2 YYNGEE. The CDR3 loop reads CASSVDRGNYGYTF. The DNA of the CDR3 is TGTGCCAGCAGCGTAGATCGGGGAAACTATGGCTACACCTTC.

The chain recombines TRBV4-1 with TRBJ2-5; tentatively, D is TRBD1 (5 bases). CDR1 and CDR2 (germline): MGHRA, YSYEKL. The CDR3 has 15 amino acids. Trimming cost V 4 bases and J 0 bases, with 12 bases left between them. Here the CDR3 DNA reads TGCGCCAGCAGCCCCGTCAACAGGTACCAAGAGACCCAGTACTTC. This gives the protein CASSPVNRYQETQYF.

On this clone: Within the sample, other DNA sequences also encode this same CDR3. The chain recombines TRBV10-3 with TRBJ1-1; a possible D gene is TRBD1 (6 bases). CDR3 length: 13 amino acids. Germline loops: CDR1 ENHRY, CDR2 SYGVKD. V dropped 6 bases and J dropped 1 base, with 9 bases sitting between them. CDR3 sequence reads: CAISPTGNTEAFF. The CDR3 DNA sequence: TGTGCCATCAGCCCGACAGGGAACACTGAAGCTTTCTTT.

The CDR3 reads CASSTLGQDRSGANVLTF. In nucleotides, the CDR3 is TGTGCCAGTAGTACCTTGGGACAGGACCGCTCTGGGGCCAACGTCCTGACTTTC. The V gene is TRBV19, the J gene TRBJ2-6; TRBD1 matches 8 bases. The J segment lost 0 bases and the V segment lost 4 bases, leaving 8 bases of the junction unmatched. In germline, CDR1 is LNHDA, CDR2 SQIVND (reference sequence). This CDR3 region has 18 residues.

The chain is built from TRBV7-6 and TRBJ2-7; D gene unclear. Germline V lookup: CDR1 SGHVS, CDR2 FNYEAQ. The V end was cut by 5 bases, the J end by 0 bases, with 14 bases between. The CDR3 contains 15 residues. CDR3 DNA: TGTGCCAGCAGCCTCTCAGGCATGGGCTCCTACGAGCAGTACTTC. This codes for CASSLSGMGSYEQYF.